The 3 T cell receptor beta chains in this list originate from one sample, sequenced in a study of blood T cell repertoires in COVID-19. Assay used: immunoSEQ multiplex PCR; TCRdb lists only in-frame clones, some missing. The sample has more than 110,000 clones; 85% are singletons. The specimen was peripheral blood. Receptors were obtained from a man aged 45 to 65 with acute or convalescent COVID-19.

This chain uses TRBV14 with TRBJ1-5, with TRBD1 identical over 9 bases. CDR3 length equals 21 residues. Trimming took 4 bases from V and 1 from J; bases not matched to a gene: 20. Germline V gives CDR1 SGHDN, CDR2 FVKESK. Here the CDR3 DNA reads TGTGCCAGCAGCCTAAAAGGTAGTGGACAGGGGAGGGAATACAGCAATCAGCCCCAGCATTTT. Amino acid sequence: CASSLKGSGQGREYSNQPQHF.

This clone has more than one count but fewer than ten. The V gene is TRBV7-2, the J gene TRBJ2-2; D perhaps matches TRBD2 (6 bases). From germline, CDR1 is SGHTA and CDR2 FQGNSA. The CDR3 is 16 amino acids. V was clipped by 3 bases and J by 0 bases, with 11 bases between them. The CDR3 is CASSFNAGTNTGELFF. The CDR3 DNA reads as TGTGCCAGCAGCTTTAATGCGGGGACGAACACCGGGGAGCTGTTTTTT. The full variable domain, rest sourced from reference TRBV7-2 and TRBJ2-2, is GAGVSQSPSNKVTEKGKDVELRCDPISGHTALYWYRQSLGQGLEFLIYFQGNSAPDKSGLPSDRFSAERTGGSVSTLTIQRTQQEDSAVYLCASSFNAGTNTGELFFGEGSRLTVL.

The chain links TRBV24-1 to TRBJ2-7; TRBD1 matches 8 bases. The CDR3 has 11 residues. The J segment lost 4 bases and the V segment lost 12 bases, leaving 4 bases of the junction unmatched. Germline V gene data show CDR1 as KGHDR and CDR2 as SFDVKD. The CDR3 nucleotides read TGTGCCGCAGGGGGCTCTTACGAGCAGTACTTC. It encodes CAAGGSYEQYF.